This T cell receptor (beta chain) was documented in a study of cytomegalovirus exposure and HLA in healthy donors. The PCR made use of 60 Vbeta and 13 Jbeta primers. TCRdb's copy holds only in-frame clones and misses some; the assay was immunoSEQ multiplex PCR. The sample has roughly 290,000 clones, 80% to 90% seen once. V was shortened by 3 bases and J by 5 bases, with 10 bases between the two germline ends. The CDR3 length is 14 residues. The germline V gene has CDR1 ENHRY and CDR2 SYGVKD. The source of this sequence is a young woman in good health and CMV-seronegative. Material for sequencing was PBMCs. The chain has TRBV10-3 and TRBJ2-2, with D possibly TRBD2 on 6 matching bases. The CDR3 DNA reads TGTGCCATCAGTGACGGGAGAACAACCGGGGAGCTGTTTTTT. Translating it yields CAISDGRTTGELFF.